This TCR beta chain was captured in a study of blood T cell repertoires in COVID-19. Study-wide context: Acute and convalescent COVID-19 specimens originated in the United States, Italy and Spain. T cells, B-cell-depleted T cells, or PBMCs supplied cDNA or gDNA.

Trimming took 6 bases from V and 1 from J; bases not matched to a gene: 5. There are 15 residues in the CDR3. The V gene's germline CDR1 is KGHSH and CDR2 LQKENI. Authors' processing steps: It was from reference gene primer amplification that nucleated cell counts were estimated. This table comes from immunoSEQ multiplex PCR, and its TCRdb copy is limited to in-frame clones, with some not included. That table gives V, J and clone size, and the DNA gave D and trimming. In the table there are over 20,000 clones, approximately 74% of which are singletons. This clone has more than one count but fewer than ten. Seattle patient enrollment occurred during active infection, with longitudinal follow-up thereafter.

The genes are TRBV18 and TRBJ2-3; 9 nucleotides line up with TRBD2. Sequencing used peripheral blood. This TCR was sampled from a man aged 45 to 65 with COVID-19, enrolled during active disease. In nucleotides, the CDR3 is TGTGCCAGCTCGCAACTAGCGGGTGGCACAGATACGCAGTATTTT. Translation gives CASSQLAGGTDTQYF.